These 22 T cell receptor beta chains came from one sample sequenced in a study of shared clonotypes between healthy human individuals. Sequenced by immunoSEQ multiplex PCR; TCRdb stores in-frame clones only, minus some. Of some 2.3 million clones listed, over 90% were seen once; the top ten hold approximately 0.4%. The sample consisted of naive CD4+ T cells from PBMCs. Documented subset: CD45RA+ positively selected. The receptors shown here come from a man aged 18 to 35 in good health. Some clones in this sample may be carry-over from other donors' samples.

V gene TRBV5-1 combines with J gene TRBJ2-5, with D possibly TRBD2 on 6 matching bases. This CDR3 spans 15 amino acids. V was cut by 1 base and J by 2 bases, with 12 bases left in between. Germline CDR1 SGHRS, CDR2 YFSETQ. The CDR3 here is CASSLSGGTQETQYF. CDR3 sequence (DNA): TGCGCCAGCAGCTTGTCGGGCGGGACGCAAGAGACCCAGTACTTC.

CDR3 DNA sequence: TGTGCCAGCAGTTCGACAGGGCCGACCTATGGCTACACCTTC. Protein product: CASSSTGPTYGYTF. The chain joins TRBV27 to TRBJ1-2; 7 bases are shared with TRBD1. The CDR3 sequence is 14 residues long. Unmatched junction bases numbered 6, after V lost 4 bases and J lost 4 bases. Germline V gives CDR1 MNHEY, CDR2 SMNVEV (reference sequence).

The V and J genes are TRBV7-9 and TRBJ2-3; D uncertain. The CDR3 consists of 12 residues. V was pared by 0 bases and J by 5 bases, with 3 bases between. CDR1 is SEHNR and CDR2 is FQNEAQ in the germline V gene (reference sequence). The CDR3 sequence is CASSLARDTQYF. The CDR3 nucleotides are TGTGCCAGCAGCTTAGCGAGAGATACGCAGTATTTT.

This sequence joins TRBV28 and TRBJ2-7; D could derive from TRBD1 or TRBD2 (6 bases each). The CDR3 covers 16 residues. The germline V gene has CDR1 MDHEN and CDR2 SYDVKM. Trimming removed 10 bases at V and 4 bases at J, with 26 bases between. The CDR3 bases are TGTGCCACCAAAGGGGGGACGGACCGGGGCGGTTACGAGCAGTACTTC. This encodes CATKGGTDRGGYEQYF.

The chain employs TRBV28 and TRBJ1-5, with D maybe TRBD1 (5 bases). Looked up from germline, CDR1 is MDHEN and CDR2 is SYDVKM. V was clipped by 5 bases and J by 5 bases, with 19 bases between them. CDR3 length: 16 amino acids. DNA of the CDR3: TGTGCCAGCAGTAGCCCTTCGGGGGTTGGGGATCAGCCCCAGCATTTT. Translation: CASSSPSGVGDQPQHF.

The chain recombines TRBV11-2 with TRBJ2-2, with 9 bases matching TRBD1. The germline CDR1 and CDR2 sequences are SGHAT and FQNNGV. V shed 3 bases and J 6 bases; nucleotides not matched to a gene: 5. CDR3 length: 15 residues. CDR3 amino acids: CASSFGTGIPGELFF. CDR3 sequence (DNA): TGTGCCAGCAGCTTCGGGACAGGGATCCCCGGGGAGCTGTTTTTT.

The chain employs TRBV19 and TRBJ2-1, with 11 bases lining up with TRBD2. The CDR3 spans 16 residues. Germline assignment: CDR1 LNHDA and CDR2 SQIVND (reference sequence). The junction had 4 bases not matched to a gene; V was cut back by 4 bases and J by 2 bases. The CDR3 DNA sequence: TGTGCCAGTAGTAGAACTAGCGGGGGAACCTACAATGAGCAGTTCTTC. Translating gives CASSRTSGGTYNEQFF.

This clone was counted a single time. The rearrangement uses TRBV7-9 and TRBJ1-1; 7 nucleotides line up with TRBD1. V lost 5 bases, J lost 4 bases, and 10 bases stayed unmatched. Germline CDR1 reads SEHNR; CDR2 reads FQNEAQ (reference sequence). The length of the CDR3 is 15 residues. The CDR3 nucleotides read TGTGCCAGCAGCACTCCTTACAGGGGCGCCACTGAAGCTTTCTTT. This codes for CASSTPYRGATEAFF.

The V and J genes are TRBV5-1 and TRBJ2-3, with 9 bases aligning to TRBD2. The CDR3 has 13 residues. V shed 3 bases and J 4 bases; nucleotides not matched to a gene: 0. Looked up from germline, CDR1 is SGHRS and CDR2 is YFSETQ. CDR3 protein: CASSWTSADTQYF. CDR3 bases: TGCGCCAGCAGCTGGACTAGCGCAGATACGCAGTATTTT.

The rearrangement joins TRBV6-5 to TRBJ1-2; D remains unclear. The ends were cut back, 5 bases at V and 4 bases at J, with 14 bases in the middle. Looked up from germline, CDR1 is MNHEY and CDR2 is SVGAGI. The CDR3 is made up of 14 amino acids. The CDR3 sequence: CASSPSGTTYGYTF. DNA of the CDR3: TGTGCCAGCAGTCCCTCGGGAACGACCTATGGCTACACCTTC.

The chain combines TRBV29-1 with TRBJ1-2, with D possibly TRBD1 on 5 matching bases. Per the germline V gene, CDR1 is SQVTM and CDR2 is ANQGSEA. The CDR3 is 15 residues long. Trimming pared 0 bases from V and 1 base from J, leaving 12 bases between. In DNA, the CDR3 is TGCAGCGTTGAAGATCGCGTGGGGGGTAACTATGGCTACACCTTC. Translation: CSVEDRVGGNYGYTF.

The chain uses TRBV10-3 and TRBJ2-1, with a weak D call TRBD2 (5 bases). Germline CDR1 is ENHRY and CDR2 is SYGVKD. Trimming took off 5 bases at V and 4 bases at J, with 9 bases between the two ends. The CDR3 is 13 amino acids. In nucleotides, the CDR3 is TGTGCCATCAGTCTCGGGGATTACAATGAGCAGTTCTTC. This codes for CAISLGDYNEQFF.

This clone came up once. The V and J genes are TRBV5-6 and TRBJ1-4; tentative D call: TRBD1 (5 bases). V lost 3 bases, J lost 6 bases, and 18 bases lay in between. The CDR3 is 16 residues long. Per the germline V gene, CDR1 is SGHDT and CDR2 is YYEEEE. CDR3 DNA: TGTGCCAGCAGCTCAGTCACGGCGGGACGATATGAAAAACTGTTTTTT. Amino acids: CASSSVTAGRYEKLFF.

The chain is built from TRBV5-1 and TRBJ1-4, with D hard to call. The V end lost 0 bases, the J end lost 7 bases, and 13 bases lay between the germline ends. CDR3 size: 15 residues. Germline V gives CDR1 SGHRS, CDR2 YFSETQ. CDR3 protein: CASSLGSPRGEKLFF. DNA of the CDR3: TGCGCCAGCAGCTTGGGGTCCCCTCGGGGTGAAAAACTGTTTTTT.

V usage is TRBV5-1 and J usage is TRBJ1-2; D gene uncertain. The germline V and J ends were trimmed by 0 bases and 0 bases, with 9 bases remaining between them. The CDR3 is 15 residues long. CDR1 and CDR2 (germline): SGHRS, YFSETQ. In DNA form, the CDR3 reads TGCGCCAGCAGCTTGGAACTAGGGACTAACTATGGCTACACCTTC. This translates into CASSLELGTNYGYTF.

The gene calls are TRBV7-9 and TRBJ1-4; D gene unclear. Trimming cost V 5 bases and J 5 bases, with 12 bases left between them. The CDR3 contains 14 residues. Germline lookup yields CDR1 SEHNR and CDR2 FQNEAQ (reference sequence). Here the CDR3 DNA reads TGTGCCAGCAGCCTGGCCGAGGAAAATGAAAAACTGTTTTTT. This encodes CASSLAEENEKLFF.

J is TRBJ2-7 and V is TRBV7-9; the match to TRBD2 covers 14 bases. Germline CDR1 reads SEHNR; CDR2 reads FQNEAQ (reference sequence). The CDR3 consists of 17 residues. With 0 bases clipped from V and 2 bases from J, the junction kept 3 bases outside the gene matches. The CDR3 DNA sequence: TGTGCCAGCAGCTTAGCCGGGACTAGCGGGAGCACCTACGAGCAGTACTTC. Its protein is CASSLAGTSGSTYEQYF.

The chain combines TRBV7-3 with TRBJ2-5; D is possibly TRBD1 (5 bases). Germline CDR1 and CDR2: SGHTA and FQGTGA. Trimming shortened V by 2 bases and J by 1 base, and 8 bases separated the two germline ends. CDR3 length equals 14 residues. The CDR3 sequence is CASSLGATQETQYF. The CDR3 bases are TGTGCCAGCAGCTTAGGGGCGACCCAAGAGACCCAGTACTTC.

A remark on this clone: Other DNA sequences in this specimen translate into the identical CDR3. This chain's CDR3 is CASSFLAGGRETQYF. CDR3 sequence (DNA): TGTGCCAGCAGTTTTCTGGCGGGAGGGAGGGAGACCCAGTACTTC. This chain connects TRBV28 to TRBJ2-5, with 9 bases fitting TRBD2. Trimming took 3 bases from V and 5 from J; bases not matched to a gene: 7. CDR1 and CDR2 (germline): MDHEN, SYDVKM. The CDR3 loop spans 15 amino acids.

The chain employs TRBV11-3 and TRBJ2-3, with 8 bases lining up with TRBD2. Germline V CDR1 and CDR2: SGHNT, YENEEA. The junction had 13 bases not matched to a gene; V was cut back by 5 bases and J by 6 bases. CDR3 length: 16 residues. The CDR3 region is CASSAGGPLMSDTQYF. The CDR3 coding sequence is TGTGCCAGCAGCGCGGGGGGTCCCCTAATGTCGGATACGCAGTATTTT.

The rearrangement uses TRBV4-1 and TRBJ2-1; 7 bases are shared with TRBD2. The J segment lost 2 bases and the V segment lost 6 bases, leaving 7 bases of the junction unmatched. The germline V gene encodes CDR1 MGHRA and CDR2 YSYEKL. There are 15 residues in the CDR3. The CDR3 is CASRPAGRPYNEQFF. For the CDR3, the DNA is TGCGCCAGCAGGCCAGCGGGGAGGCCCTACAATGAGCAGTTCTTC.

In regard to this clone: Other DNA sequences in the sample encode the same CDR3. This chain uses TRBV30 with TRBJ1-6; perhaps TRBD1 as D (5 bases). Looked up from germline, CDR1 is GTSNPN and CDR2 is SVGIG (reference sequence). This CDR3 has 15 residues. Deletions cut 0 bases from V and 1 base from J, with 7 bases between. CDR3 in DNA: TGTGCCTGGAGTGTCGGGGGTTCCTATAATTCACCCCTCCACTTT. Translating it yields CAWSVGGSYNSPLHF.